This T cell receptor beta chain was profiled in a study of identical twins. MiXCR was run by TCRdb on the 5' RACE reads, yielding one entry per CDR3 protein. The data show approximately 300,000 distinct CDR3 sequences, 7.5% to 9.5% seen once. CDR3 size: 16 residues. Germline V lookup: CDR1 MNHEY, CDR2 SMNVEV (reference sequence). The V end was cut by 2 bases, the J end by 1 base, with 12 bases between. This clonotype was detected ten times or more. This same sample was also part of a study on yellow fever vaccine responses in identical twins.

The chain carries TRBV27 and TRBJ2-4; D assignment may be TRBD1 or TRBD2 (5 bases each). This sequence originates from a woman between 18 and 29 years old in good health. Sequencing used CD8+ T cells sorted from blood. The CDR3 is CASSLLRGPAKNIQYF. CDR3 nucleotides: TGTGCCAGCAGTTTACTGAGGGGCCCCGCCAAAAACATTCAGTACTTC.